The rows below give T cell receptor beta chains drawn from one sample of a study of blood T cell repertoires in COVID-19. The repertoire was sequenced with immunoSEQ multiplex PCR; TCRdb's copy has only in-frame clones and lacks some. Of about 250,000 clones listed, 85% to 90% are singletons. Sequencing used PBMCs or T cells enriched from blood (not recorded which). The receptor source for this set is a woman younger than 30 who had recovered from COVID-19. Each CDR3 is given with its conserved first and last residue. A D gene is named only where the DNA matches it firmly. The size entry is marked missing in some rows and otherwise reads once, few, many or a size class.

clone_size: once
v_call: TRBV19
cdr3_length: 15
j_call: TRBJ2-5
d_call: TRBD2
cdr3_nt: TGTGCCAGTAGCCGGTGGCGGGGGGTCCAAGAGACCCAGTACTTC
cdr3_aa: CASSRWRGVQETQYF

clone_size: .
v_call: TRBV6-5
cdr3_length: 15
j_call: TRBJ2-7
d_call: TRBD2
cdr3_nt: TGTGCCAGCAGTTACCGGGCGGGGGTCTCCTACGAGCAGTACTTC
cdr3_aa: CASSYRAGVSYEQYF

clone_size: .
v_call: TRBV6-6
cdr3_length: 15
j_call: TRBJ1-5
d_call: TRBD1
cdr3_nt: TGTGCCAGCCTTGCCTCAGGGGGCGCCGGACAGCCCCAGCATTTT
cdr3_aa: CASLASGGAGQPQHF

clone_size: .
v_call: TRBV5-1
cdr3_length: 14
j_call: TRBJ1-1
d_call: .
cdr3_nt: TGCGCCAGCAGCTTGGAAGGGGGGGACACTGAAGCTTTCTTT
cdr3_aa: CASSLEGGDTEAFF

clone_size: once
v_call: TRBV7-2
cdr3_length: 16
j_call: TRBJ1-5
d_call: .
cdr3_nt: TGTGCCAGCAGCTTATCCGGGGTTAACCCAGGCGTGTCCCAGCATTTT
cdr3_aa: CASSLSGVNPGVSQHF

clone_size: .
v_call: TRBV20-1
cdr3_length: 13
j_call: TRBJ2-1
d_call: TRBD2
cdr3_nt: TGCAGTGCTAGTACGGGGAGGGTGAATGAGCAGTTCTTC
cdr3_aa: CSASTGRVNEQFF

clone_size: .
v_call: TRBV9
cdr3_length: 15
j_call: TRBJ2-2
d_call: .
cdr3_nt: TGTGCCAGCAGCGTGGGGACAACGAACACCGGGGAGCTGTTTTTT
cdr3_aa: CASSVGTTNTGELFF

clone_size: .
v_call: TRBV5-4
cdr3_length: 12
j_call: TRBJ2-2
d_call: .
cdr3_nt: TGTGCCAGCAGCTTAATTCCGGGAGAGCTGTTTTTT
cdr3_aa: CASSLIPGELFF

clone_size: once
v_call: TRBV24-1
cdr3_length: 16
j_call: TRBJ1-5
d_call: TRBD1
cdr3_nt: TGTGCCACCAGTGACTGGACAGGGGATGGCAATCAGCCCCAGCATTTT
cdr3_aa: CATSDWTGDGNQPQHF

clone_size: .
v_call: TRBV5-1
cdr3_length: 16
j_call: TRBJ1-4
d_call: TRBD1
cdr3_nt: TGCGCCAGCAGGGGAGACAGGGGGCGGAATAATGAAAAACTGTTTTTT
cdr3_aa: CASRGDRGRNNEKLFF

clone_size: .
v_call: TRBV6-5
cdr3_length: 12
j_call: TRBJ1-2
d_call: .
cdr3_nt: TGTGCCAGCAGGGGAGGACTCCTAGGCTACACCTTC
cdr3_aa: CASRGGLLGYTF

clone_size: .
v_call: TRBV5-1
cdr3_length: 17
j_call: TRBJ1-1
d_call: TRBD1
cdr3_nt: TGCGCCAGCAGCCCGGAGAGGGGGCGGGGAATTAACACTGAAGCTTTCTTT
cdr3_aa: CASSPERGRGINTEAFF

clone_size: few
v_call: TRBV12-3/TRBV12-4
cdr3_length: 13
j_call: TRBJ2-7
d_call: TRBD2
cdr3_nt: TGTGCCAGCTTACTAGCGGGGGCCTACGAGCAGTACTTC
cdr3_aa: CASLLAGAYEQYF

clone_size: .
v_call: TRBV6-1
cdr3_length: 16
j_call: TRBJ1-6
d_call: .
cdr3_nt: TGTGCCAGCAGTGGAACAGGGTGGTCCTATAATTCACCCCTCCACTTT
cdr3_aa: CASSGTGWSYNSPLHF

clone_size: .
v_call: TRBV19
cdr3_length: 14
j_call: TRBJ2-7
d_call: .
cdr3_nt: TGTGCCACCGGACGGGGACTTACCTCCTACGAGCAGTACTTC
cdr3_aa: CATGRGLTSYEQYF

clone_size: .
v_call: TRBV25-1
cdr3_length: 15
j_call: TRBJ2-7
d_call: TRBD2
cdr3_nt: TGTGCCAGCAGTGTTAGCGGGGGGGCCATTTACGAGCAGTACTTC
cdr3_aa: CASSVSGGAIYEQYF

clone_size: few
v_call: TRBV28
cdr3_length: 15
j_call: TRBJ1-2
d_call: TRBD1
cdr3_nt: TGTGCCAGCATCCTAGACCGGGACAGGACCTATGGCTACACCTTC
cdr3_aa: CASILDRDRTYGYTF

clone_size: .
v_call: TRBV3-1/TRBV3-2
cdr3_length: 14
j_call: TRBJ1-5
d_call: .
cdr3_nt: TGTGCCAGCAGCCAAGTAAACCAGGGGCAGCCCCAGCATTTT
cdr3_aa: CASSQVNQGQPQHF

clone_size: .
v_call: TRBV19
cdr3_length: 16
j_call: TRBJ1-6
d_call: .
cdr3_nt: TGTGCCACCAGCCGGGGGGGCGGTTACTATAATTCACCCCTCCACTTT
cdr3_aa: CATSRGGGYYNSPLHF

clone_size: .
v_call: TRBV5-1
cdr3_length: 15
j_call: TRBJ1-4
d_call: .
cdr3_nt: TGCGCCAGCAGCTCGGGAGGGGGGACTAATGAAAAACTGTTTTTT
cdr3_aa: CASSSGGGTNEKLFF

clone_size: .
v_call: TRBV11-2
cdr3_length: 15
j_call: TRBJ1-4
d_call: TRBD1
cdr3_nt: TGTGCCAGCAGCTTAGTGGGACAGAATAATGAAAAACTGTTTTTT
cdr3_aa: CASSLVGQNNEKLFF

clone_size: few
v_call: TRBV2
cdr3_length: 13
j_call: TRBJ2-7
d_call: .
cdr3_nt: TGTGCCAGCAGCCGGGACTTCTCCTACGAGCAGTACTTC
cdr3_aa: CASSRDFSYEQYF

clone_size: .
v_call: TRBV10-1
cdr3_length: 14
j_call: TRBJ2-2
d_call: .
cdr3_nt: TGCGCCAGCAGTACCAGGTTTAACACCGGGGAGCTGTTTTTT
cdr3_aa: CASSTRFNTGELFF

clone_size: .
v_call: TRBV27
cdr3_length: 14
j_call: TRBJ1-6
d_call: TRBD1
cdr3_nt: TGTGCCAGCAGTTTGGACAGGTCAGGGTCACCCCTCCACTTT
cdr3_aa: CASSLDRSGSPLHF

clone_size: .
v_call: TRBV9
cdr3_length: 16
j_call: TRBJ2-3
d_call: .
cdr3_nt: TGTGCCAGCAGCGTAGCTGCGGGGCAAGGCACAGATACGCAGTATTTT
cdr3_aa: CASSVAAGQGTDTQYF

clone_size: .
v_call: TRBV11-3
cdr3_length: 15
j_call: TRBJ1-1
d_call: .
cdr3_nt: TGTGCCAGCAGCTTAGATCGCGCAGGGAGGACTGAAGCTTTCTTT
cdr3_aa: CASSLDRAGRTEAFF